These T cell receptor beta chains were read from a single sample in a study of T cell repertoires in cytomegalovirus infection. In TCRdb, the reads were re-called with MiXCR into one record per CDR3 protein. The sample contains about 300,000 distinct CDR3 sequences, around 10% of which appear only once. Material: PBMCs. The receptor source for this set is a human donor in good health (CMV status not recorded). Some clones in this sample may be carry-over from other donors' samples. The CDR3 runs from the conserved cysteine through the conserved F or W. Fields, in order: D gene, J gene, clone size, V gene, CDR3 protein, CDR3 DNA. D genes are given only for firm matches. The size entry is marked missing in some rows and otherwise reads once, few, many or a size class.

TRBD1 | TRBJ1-2 | once | TRBV5-4 | CASNSIQGNYGYTF | TGTGCCAGCAACAGTATACAGGGGAACTATGGCTACACCTTC
. | TRBJ1-1 | . | TRBV20-1 | CSARRQNTEAFF | TGCAGTGCTAGAAGGCAGAACACTGAAGCTTTCTTT
. | TRBJ2-1 | many | TRBV6-5 | CASSMSVNEQFF | TGTGCCAGCAGTATGAGCGTCAATGAGCAGTTCTTC
. | TRBJ1-2 | many | TRBV28 | CASSVSRDPYGYTF | TGTGCCAGCAGTGTCTCCAGGGACCCTTATGGCTACACCTTC
TRBD2 | TRBJ2-3 | many | TRBV6-2/TRBV6-3 | CASSPLAGGHTDTQYF | TGTGCCAGCAGCCCACTAGCGGGGGGCCACACAGATACGCAGTATTTT
. | TRBJ2-4 | many | TRBV2 | CASSDKVIAKNIQYF | TGTGCCAGCAGTGATAAAGTGATAGCCAAAAACATTCAGTACTTC
. | TRBJ1-5 | many | TRBV12-3/TRBV12-4 | CASSHTGYSNQPQHF | TGTGCCAGCAGCCACACAGGCTATAGCAATCAGCCCCAGCATTTT
. | TRBJ1-4 | many | TRBV7-2 | CASSFGAANEKLFF | TGTGCCAGCAGCTTTGGGGCAGCGAATGAAAAACTGTTTTTT
. | TRBJ1-1 | many | TRBV20-1 | CSARDPVVQVILNTEAFF | TGCAGTGCTAGAGATCCCGTTGTTCAGGTGATACTGAACACTGAAGCTTTCTTT
TRBD2 | TRBJ2-7 | few | TRBV5-6 | CASSPGGGGYPHEQYF | TGTGCCAGCAGCCCTGGGGGGGGGGGGTACCCCCACGAGCAGTACTTC
. | TRBJ1-1 | many | TRBV7-2 | CASSLGYGGSEAFF | TGTGCCAGCAGCTTAGGGTACGGGGGGTCTGAAGCTTTCTTT
TRBD2 | TRBJ2-2 | . | TRBV6-5 | CASRELGRGNTGELFF | TGTGCCAGCAGAGAGCTTGGGAGGGGGAACACCGGGGAGCTGTTTTTT
TRBD1 | TRBJ1-2 | few | TRBV2 | CASSRQGARGYGYTF | TGTGCCAGCAGTCGACAGGGGGCGAGGGGCTATGGCTACACCTTC
TRBD1 | TRBJ1-6 | many | TRBV28 | CASRLTGEGSPLHF | TGTGCCAGCAGATTGACAGGGGAAGGATCACCCCTCCACTTT
. | TRBJ1-1 | . | TRBV14 | CASSQDPGIETNTEAFF | TGTGCCAGCAGCCAAGATCCAGGGATTGAGACGAACACTGAAGCTTTCTTT
. | TRBJ1-1 | many | TRBV29-1 | CSVDSSGTEAFF | TGCAGCGTTGATTCGAGCGGCACTGAAGCTTTCTTT
TRBD1 | TRBJ1-5 | many | TRBV5-5 | CASSLFGDRGNQPQHF | TGTGCCAGCAGCCTTTTCGGAGACAGGGGCAATCAGCCCCAGCATTTT
. | TRBJ1-1 | . | TRBV12-3/TRBV12-4 | CASSFLGSEAFF | TGTGCCAGCAGTTTTCTAGGGTCAGAAGCTTTCTTT
. | TRBJ1-1 | . | TRBV18 | CASSPGAGAFF | TGTGCCAGCTCCCCCGGTGCCGGCGCTTTCTTT
. | TRBJ2-1 | . | TRBV28 | CASSQAVRTSNYNEQFF | TGTGCCAGCAGCCAGGCGGTCAGGACCTCAAATTACAATGAGCAGTTCTTC
TRBD1 | TRBJ2-5 | many | TRBV7-2 | CASSLPGTGGGETQYF | TGTGCCAGCAGCTTGCCCGGGACAGGCGGCGGGGAGACCCAGTACTTC
TRBD2 | TRBJ2-1 | many | TRBV6-2/TRBV6-3 | CASTLGGVNEQFF | TGTGCCAGCACCCTTGGGGGGGTAAATGAGCAGTTCTTC
TRBD2 | TRBJ2-3 | many | TRBV7-2 | CASSLLRGGVGDTQYF | TGTGCCAGCAGCTTATTGCGGGGGGGCGTTGGAGATACGCAGTATTTT
TRBD1 | TRBJ1-2 | many | TRBV7-2 | CASSSRQGQLYGYTF | TGTGCCAGCAGCTCCCGACAGGGCCAACTCTATGGCTACACCTTC
. | TRBJ2-1 | many | TRBV7-9 | CASSLSEARRNEQFF | TGTGCCAGCAGCTTATCTGAGGCTCGGCGGAATGAGCAGTTCTTC
. | TRBJ1-6 | many | TRBV28 | CASSLGGWSSPLHF | TGTGCCAGCAGTTTAGGAGGGTGGAGTTCACCCCTCCACTTT
. | TRBJ1-5 | many | TRBV15 | CATSREGNSNQPQHF | TGTGCCACCAGCAGAGAGGGAAATAGCAATCAGCCCCAGCATTTT
. | TRBJ2-5 | many | TRBV7-9 | CASSSGGGRETQYF | TGTGCCAGCAGCTCAGGAGGGGGCAGAGAGACCCAGTACTTC